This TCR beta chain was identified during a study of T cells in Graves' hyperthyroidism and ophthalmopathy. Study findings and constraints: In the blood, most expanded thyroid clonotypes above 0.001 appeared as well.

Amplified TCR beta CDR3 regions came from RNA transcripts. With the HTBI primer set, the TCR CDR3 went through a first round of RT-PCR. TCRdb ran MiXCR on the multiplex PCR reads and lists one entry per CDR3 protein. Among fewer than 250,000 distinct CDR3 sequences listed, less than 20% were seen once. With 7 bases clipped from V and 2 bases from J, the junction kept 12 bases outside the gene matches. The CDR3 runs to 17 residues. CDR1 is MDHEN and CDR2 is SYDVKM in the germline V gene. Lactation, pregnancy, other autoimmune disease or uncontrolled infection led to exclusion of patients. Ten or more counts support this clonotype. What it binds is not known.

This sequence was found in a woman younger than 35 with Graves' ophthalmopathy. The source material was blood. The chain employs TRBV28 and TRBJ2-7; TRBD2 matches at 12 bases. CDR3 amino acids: CASNPTVRTSGAYEQYF. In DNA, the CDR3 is TGTGCCAGCAACCCAACGGTGAGGACTAGCGGGGCCTACGAGCAGTACTTC.